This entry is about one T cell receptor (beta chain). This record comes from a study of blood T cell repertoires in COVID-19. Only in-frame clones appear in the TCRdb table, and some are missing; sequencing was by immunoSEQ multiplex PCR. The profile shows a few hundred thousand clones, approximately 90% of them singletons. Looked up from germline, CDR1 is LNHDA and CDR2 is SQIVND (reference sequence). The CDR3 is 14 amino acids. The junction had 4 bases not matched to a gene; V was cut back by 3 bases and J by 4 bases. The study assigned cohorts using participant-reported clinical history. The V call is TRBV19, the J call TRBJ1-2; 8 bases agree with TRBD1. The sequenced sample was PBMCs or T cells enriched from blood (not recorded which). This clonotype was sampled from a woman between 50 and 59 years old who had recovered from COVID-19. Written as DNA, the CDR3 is TGTGCCAGTAGTATCCCAGGGGGCGTCTATGGCTACACCTTC. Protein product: CASSIPGGVYGYTF.